The 23 T cell receptor beta chains reported below all come from one sample, sequenced in a study of T cell repertoires in cytomegalovirus infection. In TCRdb, the reads were re-called with MiXCR into one record per CDR3 protein. The table lists around 260,000 distinct CDR3 sequences, about 26% of them singletons. Material for sequencing was PBMCs. Receptors were obtained from a human donor in good health (CMV status not recorded). Some clones in this sample may be carry-over from other donors' samples.

This clonotype turned up a few times. The chain couples TRBV19 to TRBJ2-1, with 9 bases identical to TRBD2. Germline CDR1 and CDR2: LNHDA and SQIVND (reference sequence). J was trimmed by 4 bases and V by 7 bases; bases with no gene match: 8. The length of the CDR3 is 15 residues. The CDR3 here is CASKGVGLAYNEQFF. Written as DNA, the CDR3 is TGTGCCAGTAAAGGGGTGGGACTAGCTTACAATGAGCAGTTCTTC.

On this clonotype: Given the absence of the conserved phenylalanine or tryptophan at the CDR3 end, a read error is likely. It is unclear where the CDR3 begins or ends on the DNA, so no DNA is shown, and the CDR3 is as TCRdb lists it. The chain combines TRBV7-8 with TRBJ2-3; the DNA was not compared with TRBD2, the D call given in the table. The CDR3 contains 13 residues when both ends are counted. Germline V lookup: CDR1 SGHVS, CDR2 FQNEAQ. This CDR3 reads CACREGFTDTPWV.

This chain connects TRBV7-2 to TRBJ2-3; D is ambiguous. The V and J ends lost 5 bases and 2 bases respectively, with 17 bases between them. Germline loops: CDR1 SGHTA, CDR2 FQGNSA. This CDR3 has 16 residues. CDR3: CASSRRMIINTDTQYF. CDR3 DNA: TGTGCCAGCAGCCGTAGAATGATCATCAACACAGATACGCAGTATTTT.

This clonotype was seen repeatedly, ten times or more. The chain joins TRBV7-8 to TRBJ2-1; the match to TRBD2 covers 7 bases. Germline values: CDR1 SGHVS, CDR2 FQNEAQ. The CDR3 covers 19 residues. The V segment lost 5 bases and the J segment 0 bases; nucleotides outside the gene matches: 16. Here the CDR3 DNA reads TGTGCCAGCAGCCCGCTAGGGCTAGCGGCTATTGACTCCTACAATGAGCAGTTCTTC. This encodes CASSPLGLAAIDSYNEQFF.

The chain is built from TRBV11-2 and TRBJ2-7, with no clear D. The CDR3 totals 12 residues. The germline CDR1 and CDR2 sequences are SGHAT and FQNNGV. The V and J ends lost 4 bases and 2 bases respectively, with 6 bases between them. The CDR3 DNA sequence: TGTGCCAGCAGCTCCGTCACCTACGAGCAGTACTTC. This sequence encodes CASSSVTYEQYF.

This chain connects TRBV2 to TRBJ2-3; D is perhaps TRBD2 (6 bases). This CDR3 has 12 residues. Looked up from germline, CDR1 is SNHLY and CDR2 is FYNNEI. V shed 6 bases and J shed 10 bases, with 14 bases lying between them. CDR3 in amino acids: CASRKLTSAQYF. CDR3 sequence (DNA): TGTGCCAGCAGAAAGTTGACTAGTGCGCAGTATTTT.

The sample holds many counts of this clonotype. The gene calls are TRBV7-2 and TRBJ1-5; D is unresolved. Germline assignment: CDR1 SGHTA and CDR2 FQGNSA. The CDR3 consists of 12 residues. The germline V and J ends were trimmed by 4 bases and 3 bases, with 4 bases remaining between them. CDR3 sequence reads: CASSSINQPQHF. The DNA of the CDR3 is TGTGCCAGCAGCTCCATCAATCAGCCCCAGCATTTT.

This clonotype was detected a few times. The rearrangement joins TRBV10-3 to TRBJ1-4; the match to TRBD1 covers 9 bases. Trimming at V came to 4 bases and at J to 2 bases, leaving 5 bases not matched to a gene. This CDR3 spans 16 amino acids. Germline V lookup: CDR1 ENHRY, CDR2 SYGVKD. This chain's CDR3 is CAISVDRGVTNEKLFF. The CDR3 DNA reads as TGTGCCATCAGTGTGGACAGGGGAGTTACTAATGAAAAACTGTTTTTT.

This clonotype was recorded at least ten times. The CDR3 protein is CASSYLPGQGQSPLHF. Written as DNA, the CDR3 is TGTGCCAGCAGTTACCTTCCCGGACAGGGGCAGTCACCCCTCCACTTT. This chain connects TRBV6-2 or TRBV6-3 to TRBJ1-6, with TRBD1 matching 9 bases. This CDR3 comprises 16 residues. Trimming took 2 bases from V and 10 from J; bases not matched to a gene: 9. The germline gives CDR1 MNHEY, CDR2 SVGEGT.

This clonotype was counted only a few times. The J gene is TRBJ2-2, the V gene TRBV7-3, with D unclear. The CDR3 covers 14 residues. Trimming removed 4 bases at V and 0 bases at J, with 6 bases between. CDR1 is SGHTA and CDR2 is FQGTGA in the germline V gene. The CDR3 spells CASSWRANTGELFF. CDR3 nucleotides: TGTGCCAGCAGCTGGAGAGCGAACACCGGGGAGCTGTTTTTT.

V is TRBV6-5 and J is TRBJ2-1; D is perhaps TRBD2 (6 bases). This CDR3 is 14 amino acids long. CDR1 MNHEY and CDR2 SVGAGI come from the germline V gene. Deletions cut 2 bases from V and 8 bases from J, with 13 bases between. DNA of the CDR3: TGTGCCAGCAGTTACGGCGGGGTTTGGGATGAGCAGTTCTTC. Translated: CASSYGGVWDEQFF.

V usage is TRBV2 and J usage is TRBJ2-2; TRBD1 agrees at 8 bases. Trimming cost V 6 bases and J 5 bases; bases outside gene matches: 8. The germline V gene has CDR1 SNHLY and CDR2 FYNNEI. This CDR3 region has 15 residues. Here the CDR3 reads CASRGQGGWTGELFF. The CDR3 DNA is TGTGCCAGCAGAGGACAGGGAGGATGGACCGGGGAGCTGTTTTTT.

The genes are TRBV7-9 and TRBJ1-6, with a weak D call TRBD1 (5 bases). The CDR3 runs to 17 residues. Germline V lookup: CDR1 SEHNR, CDR2 FQNEAQ (reference sequence). V was pared by 3 bases and J by 10 bases, with 22 bases between. The CDR3 coding sequence is TGTGCCAGCAGCTTCCAATCAGACGACAGACGAGGGTCACCCCTCCACTTT. Amino acid sequence: CASSFQSDDRRGSPLHF. Together with reference TRBV7-9 and TRBJ1-6, the CDR3 gives the full variable domain: DTGVSQNPRHKITKRGQNVTFRCDPISEHNRLYWYRQTLGQGPEFLTYFQNEAQLEKSRLLSDRFSAERPKGSFSTLEIQRTEQGDSAMYLCASSFQSDDRRGSPLHFGNGTRLTVT.

At least ten counts were recorded for this clonotype. The chain employs TRBV6-5 and TRBJ1-1; no reliable D call. This CDR3 is 13 amino acids long. The germline V gene encodes CDR1 MNHEY and CDR2 SVGAGI. V was pared by 3 bases and J by 3 bases, with 8 bases between. For the CDR3, the DNA is TGTGCCAGCAGTTATCGCGGATACACTGAAGCTTTCTTT. It translates to CASSYRGYTEAFF.

The rearrangement joins TRBV6-2 or TRBV6-3 to TRBJ2-7; a weak D match, TRBD1 (6 bases). The V gene's germline CDR1 is MNHEY and CDR2 SVGEGT. This CDR3 has 15 residues. V was shortened by 8 bases and J by 2 bases, with 19 bases between the two germline ends. This chain's CDR3 is CASVGQTFIAYEQYF. The CDR3 DNA follows: TGTGCCAGCGTCGGACAGACATTCATTGCCTACGAGCAGTACTTC.

This clonotype was seen more than once but under ten times. V gene TRBV5-6 combines with J gene TRBJ1-1; 8 nucleotides agree with TRBD1. This CDR3 spans 15 amino acids. The V segment lost 1 base and the J segment 5 bases; nucleotides outside the gene matches: 7. Germline loops: CDR1 SGHDT, CDR2 YYEEEE. CDR3 in amino acids: CASSLPGTGGTEAFF. In nucleotides, the CDR3 is TGTGCCAGCAGCTTGCCCGGGACAGGTGGGACTGAAGCTTTCTTT.

This clonotype is a singleton in its sample. This chain connects TRBV20-1 to TRBJ1-2; D gene unclear. Germline V CDR1 and CDR2: DFQATT, SNEGSKA (reference sequence). The V and J ends lost 6 bases and 1 base respectively, with 9 bases between them. The CDR3 spans 12 residues. CDR3 in amino acids: CSAYDDNYGYTF. In DNA form, the CDR3 reads TGCAGTGCATACGACGATAACTATGGCTACACCTTC.

This clonotype was counted ten times or more. The chain joins TRBV7-9 to TRBJ1-3; D is undetermined. The V gene's germline CDR1 is SEHNR and CDR2 FQNEAQ (reference sequence). This CDR3 spans 14 amino acids. The V and J ends lost 8 bases and 4 bases respectively, with 15 bases between them. In nucleotides, the CDR3 is TGTGCCAGCTGGGGAGACGTATACGGAAACACCATATATTTT. It translates to CASWGDVYGNTIYF.

This clonotype was seen more than once but under ten times. The rearrangement links TRBV28 to TRBJ2-1, with a tentative D call TRBD2 (5 bases). CDR3 length equals 15 residues. Trimming pared 7 bases from V and 6 bases from J, leaving 19 bases between. Germline lookup yields CDR1 MDHEN and CDR2 SYDVKM. CDR3 region: CASIYEGSSGNEQFF. CDR3 nucleotides: TGTGCCAGCATCTATGAGGGTTCCTCAGGCAATGAGCAGTTCTTC.

A remark on this clonotype: The junction departs from germline at one end; a sequencing error may be responsible. This chain joins TRBV7-8 and TRBJ2-5; no clear D. The CDR3 is 15 residues long. CDR1 SGHVS and CDR2 FQNEAQ come from the germline V gene. CDR3 sequence (DNA): TGTGCCAGCAGCTACCGAAACCTAAGGCAAGAGAGCCAGTACTTC. Its protein product is CASSYRNLRQESQYF.

CDR3 loop: CASSRSGGPNTGELFF. CDR3 nucleotides: TGCGCCAGCAGCCGGAGCGGGGGCCCTAACACCGGGGAGCTGTTTTTT. J is TRBJ2-2 and V is TRBV4-1; 8 bases line up with TRBD2. This CDR3 spans 16 amino acids. Germline trimming cut 4 bases from V and 2 bases from J; bases unmatched to any gene: 6. Germline CDR1 MGHRA, CDR2 YSYEKL.

The V call is TRBV24-1, the J call TRBJ2-3; D is unresolved. Germline CDR1 and CDR2: KGHDR and SFDVKD. V lost 4 bases to trimming and J lost 2 bases, with 6 bases between them. There are 13 residues in the CDR3. This CDR3 reads CATSDGYTDTQYF. The DNA of the CDR3 is TGTGCCACCAGTGACGGCTACACAGATACGCAGTATTTT.

This clonotype was seen at least ten times. The rearrangement joins TRBV7-9 to TRBJ1-5; D possibly corresponds to TRBD1 (5 bases). CDR1 and CDR2 from the germline V gene are SEHNR and FQNEAQ (reference sequence). V lost 4 bases and J lost 6, with 16 bases in between. CDR3 length: 15 amino acids. The CDR3 DNA follows: TGTGCCAGCAGCTCGACCAGGGAAATGGGTCAGCCCCAGCATTTT. It codes for CASSSTREMGQPQHF.